Below, 7 T cell receptor beta chains from the same sample are listed, as sequenced in a study of T cells in Graves' hyperthyroidism and ophthalmopathy. What was amplified from RNA transcripts were TCR beta CDR3 regions. Primed by the HTBI set, a first-round RT-PCR was run on the TCR CDR3. TCRdb used MiXCR to reprocess the multiplex PCR reads, holding one entry per CDR3 protein. This sample carries about 400,000 distinct CDR3 sequences, around 16% of them seen once, and the ten largest clones take around 7.7%. Sequenced input: blood. The receptors come from a woman between 18 and 30 years old with Graves' hyperthyroidism.

The V gene is TRBV6-5, the J gene TRBJ2-3; TRBD1 agrees at 8 bases. Germline V gene sequence: CDR1 MNHEY, CDR2 SVGAGI. Trimming cost V 4 bases and J 2 bases; bases outside gene matches: 5. This CDR3 spans 15 amino acids. CDR3 protein: CASSSRTGFTDTQYF. In DNA, the CDR3 is TGTGCCAGCAGTTCTCGGACAGGGTTCACAGATACGCAGTATTTT.

Ten or more counts support this clonotype. The V and J genes are TRBV6-1 and TRBJ1-2; D gene unclear. The V end was cut by 6 bases, the J end by 3 bases, with 11 bases between. The CDR3 is 13 residues long. Germline V CDR1 and CDR2: MNHNS, SASEGT. The CDR3 DNA reads as TGTGCCAGCAGAATCCCAGGTCACTATGGCTACACCTTC. The encoded protein is CASRIPGHYGYTF.

J is TRBJ2-7 and V is TRBV20-1; 11 nucleotides match TRBD2. Trimming took 0 bases from V and 0 from J; bases not matched to a gene: 16. CDR1 and CDR2 from the germline V gene are DFQATT and SNEGSKA (reference sequence). CDR3 length: 20 amino acids. The CDR3 DNA sequence: TGCAGTGCTAGAGATCTAGGGTCTCTAGCGGGGGGCCGAAGCTCCTACGAGCAGTACTTC. Amino acids: CSARDLGSLAGGRSSYEQYF.

The CDR3 loop is CASSLGSGRRSSPLHF. The CDR3 DNA reads TGTGCCAGCAGCTTAGGGTCAGGGCGGAGGAGCTCACCCCTCCACTTT. The chain couples TRBV7-2 to TRBJ1-6, with TRBD1 as a possible D gene (5 bases). V was clipped by 1 base and J by 10 bases, with 17 bases between them. The CDR3 length is 16 residues. CDR1 and CDR2 (germline): SGHTA, FQGNSA.

This rearrangement joins TRBV19 to TRBJ1-5, with D perhaps matching TRBD1 (5 bases). The germline V and J ends were trimmed by 4 bases and 7 bases, with 26 bases remaining between them. CDR1 is LNHDA and CDR2 is SQIVND in the germline V gene (reference sequence). CDR3 length: 18 residues. The CDR3 reads CASSRRPAGGGGDQPQHF. The CDR3 DNA reads TGTGCCAGTAGTAGGCGACCCGCTGGGGGGGGAGGGGACCAGCCCCAGCATTTT.

For this clonotype: This could be a read error, since a much larger clone is one nucleotide away. The chain joins TRBV4-1 to TRBJ2-5, with a tentative D call TRBD1 (5 bases). CDR3 length: 15 amino acids. Between the trimmed V and J ends, which lost 4 bases and 2 bases, there was a span of 14 bases. The germline CDR1 and CDR2 sequences are MGHRA and YSYEKL. CDR3 DNA: TGCGCCAGCAGCCCTCTCGGTTCAGGGCAAGAGACCCAGTACTTC. Its translation: CASSPLGSGQETQYF.

This clonotype was counted at least ten times. This sequence joins TRBV7-9 and TRBJ1-4, with D unclear. Germline assignment: CDR1 SEHNR and CDR2 FQNEAQ (reference sequence). Trimming removed 5 bases at V and 3 bases at J, with 16 bases between. This CDR3 is built from 16 residues. The CDR3 DNA reads as TGTGCCAGCAGCCCGGTTGAGGGAAGGTCTAATGAAAAACTGTTTTTT. Translated, it gives CASSPVEGRSNEKLFF. Together with reference TRBV7-9 and TRBJ1-4, the CDR3 gives the full variable domain: DTGVSQNPRHKITKRGQNVTFRCDPISEHNRLYWYRQTLGQGPEFLTYFQNEAQLEKSRLLSDRFSAERPKGSFSTLEIQRTEQGDSAMYLCASSPVEGRSNEKLFFGSGTQLSVL.